The rows below give T cell receptor beta chains drawn from one sample of a study of cytomegalovirus exposure and HLA in healthy donors. Sequencing was performed with immunoSEQ multiplex PCR; in TCRdb, only in-frame clones are kept and a portion is missing. This table has about 140,000 clones, 88% appearing once. Sequencing was carried out using PBMCs. These TCRs come from a woman under 30 in good health and CMV-seropositive. Both conserved end residues are part of each CDR3. D genes are given only for firm matches. Clone sizes are given selectively: once, few, many, or a class where the clone is expanded.

TGTGCCAGCAGCTTAGAGGACAGGGCATATACGCAGTATTTT,CASSLEDRAYTQYF,TRBD1,TRBV11-2,NA,TRBJ2-3
TGCGCCAGCAGCTCTGGACAGGCGCGTTTGGGCTACACCTTC,CASSSGQARLGYTF,TRBD1,TRBV5-1,NA,TRBJ1-2
TGTGCCAGCAGTTCAGGGGTTGGGACCGGGGAGCTGTTTTTT,CASSSGVGTGELFF,NA,TRBV28,NA,TRBJ2-2
TGCAGCGCTTCCGGGACTAGCGTTGAGCAGTACTTC,CSASGTSVEQYF,TRBD2,TRBV29-1,NA,TRBJ2-7
TGCGCCAGCAGTGAGGTGGCACCCAGGAGCAATCAGCCCCAGCATTTT,CASSEVAPRSNQPQHF,NA,TRBV10-2,NA,TRBJ1-5
TGCAGCGTTGAATCAGAGAACACTGAAGCTTTCTTT,CSVESENTEAFF,NA,TRBV29-1,NA,TRBJ1-1
TGTGCCAGCAGTTCAGGACAGGGGCGCGAGCAGTACTTC,CASSSGQGREQYF,TRBD1,TRBV7-9,once,TRBJ2-7
TGTGCCAGCGGTCCCTTGGCAAGGGGTAGCAATCAGCCCCAGCATTTT,CASGPLARGSNQPQHF,NA,TRBV5-5,NA,TRBJ1-5
TGTGCCAGCAGTGACACTCCGGGACAGGGAGTCCGAGAGACCCAGTACTTC,CASSDTPGQGVRETQYF,TRBD1,TRBV6-1,NA,TRBJ2-5
TGTGCCTGGAGTGGAAAGACTAGCGGGGGGGTGTACAATGAGCAGTTCTTC,CAWSGKTSGGVYNEQFF,TRBD2,TRBV30,NA,TRBJ2-1
TGTGCCAGCAGTTCTTGGGACAGGGGTAGATACGAGCAGTACTTC,CASSSWDRGRYEQYF,TRBD1,TRBV28,NA,TRBJ2-7
TGTGCCAGCAGCCGTGGGACTAGTTCGGGGGAGCAGTACTTC,CASSRGTSSGEQYF,TRBD2,TRBV11-2,NA,TRBJ2-7
TGTGCCAGCAGCCATACCCCCCAAGCGGGAAGATACGATGAGCAGTTCTTC,CASSHTPQAGRYDEQFF,TRBD2,TRBV4-2,NA,TRBJ2-1
TGCAGTGCTAGAGACCGACTTGAACTGTTTTTT,CSARDRLELFF,NA,TRBV20-1,NA,TRBJ1-4
TGTGCCAGCAGTCTAGCGGGAGGGTGGGAGACCCAGTACTTC,CASSLAGGWETQYF,TRBD2,TRBV27,NA,TRBJ2-5
TGTGCCAGCAGTGTTTACAGGGCCACTAATGAAAAACTGTTTTTT,CASSVYRATNEKLFF,NA,TRBV6-1,NA,TRBJ1-4
TGTGCCAGCAGTCCGGACAAAAAAACGACACCCCTCCACTTT,CASSPDKKTTPLHF,NA,TRBV6-6,NA,TRBJ1-6
TGTGCCAGCAGTGAGCAGGGGATAAATTCACCCCTCCACTTT,CASSEQGINSPLHF,NA,TRBV2,NA,TRBJ1-6
TGTGCCAGCAGCTCGGACAGGGGGCGTGGAGAGACCCAGTACTTC,CASSSDRGRGETQYF,TRBD1,TRBV11-3,NA,TRBJ2-5
TGTGCCAGCAGCCAGGACAGATTCGGCAAAAACATTCAGTACTTC,CASSQDRFGKNIQYF,NA,TRBV6-5,NA,TRBJ2-4
TGTGCCAGCAGTCCTCCTAGCGGGAGGCGGACTAATGAGCAGTTCTTC,CASSPPSGRRTNEQFF,TRBD2,TRBV13,NA,TRBJ2-1
TGTGCCAGCAGTGCTGACAAATCGTACAGTGAGCAGTTCTTC,CASSADKSYSEQFF,NA,TRBV28,NA,TRBJ2-1
TGCAGCGTTGCTCGGACAGGGCAAAACACCATATATTTT,CSVARTGQNTIYF,TRBD1,TRBV29-1,NA,TRBJ1-3
TGCGCCAGCAGCCAAGATCGGGGTAGCGGGAGGACCCAGTACTTC,CASSQDRGSGRTQYF,TRBD2,TRBV4-1,NA,TRBJ2-5
TGTGCCAGCAGTCAACAGGGATACACTGAAGCTTTCTTT,CASSQQGYTEAFF,NA,TRBV6-5,once,TRBJ1-1
TGCGCCAGCAGTCGACAGCCATCCAACACTGAAGCTTTCTTT,CASSRQPSNTEAFF,NA,TRBV5-1,NA,TRBJ1-1
TGTGCTAGTGGTTCTCCTTTTGGCGGGGGCTCCTACAATGAGCAGTTCTTC,CASGSPFGGGSYNEQFF,TRBD2,TRBV12-5,NA,TRBJ2-1
TGTGCCACCAGCAAATCTGGTACCGGGACAGGAATCCCCTCGGTCCTATATAGCAATCAGCCCCAGCATTTT,CATSKSGTGTGIPSVLYSNQPQHF,TRBD1,TRBV15,NA,TRBJ1-5
TGTGCCAGCAGCTTGTTAAGCGGTTCACCCCTCCACTTT,CASSLLSGSPLHF,NA,TRBV5-6,few,TRBJ1-6
TGTGCCAGCAACTCACTAGCGGGAGCCTCCAATGAGCAGTTCTTC,CASNSLAGASNEQFF,TRBD2,TRBV6-5,NA,TRBJ2-1
TGTGCCAGCAGCTTGGACAATAATGAAAAACTGTTTTTT,CASSLDNNEKLFF,NA,TRBV7-9,NA,TRBJ1-4
TGTGCCAGCAGTTGGCGGGATCACCGCTACGAGCAGTACTTC,CASSWRDHRYEQYF,NA,TRBV28,NA,TRBJ2-7
TGCAGCGTAAGACAGAGAAACACTGAAGCTTTCTTT,CSVRQRNTEAFF,NA,TRBV29-1,NA,TRBJ1-1
TGCAGCGTTGAACGGGAGGGTCTTGAGCAGTTCTTC,CSVEREGLEQFF,TRBD2,TRBV29-1,NA,TRBJ2-1
TGTGCCAGCAGTTCAACCTCGGGACAGGGATACTACGAGCAGTACTTC,CASSSTSGQGYYEQYF,TRBD1,TRBV28,NA,TRBJ2-7
TGTGCCTGGAGTGTAGGCGGAAACTCCTACGAGCAGTACTTC,CAWSVGGNSYEQYF,NA,TRBV30,NA,TRBJ2-7
TGTGCCAGCGCCCCGACAGGGGGCCTGGGTTTGGACACTGAAGCTTTCTTT,CASAPTGGLGLDTEAFF,TRBD1,TRBV18,NA,TRBJ1-1
TGTGCCAGCAGTCCCTATAGTCCTGGTGAGCAGTACTTC,CASSPYSPGEQYF,NA,TRBV7-6,once,TRBJ2-7
TGTGCCAGCAGTACATCGAGCGGGGGGGGTCTGTTCTTC,CASSTSSGGGLFF,TRBD2,TRBV28,NA,TRBJ2-1
TGCGCCAGCAGGGGGGACAACAATGAGCAGTTCTTC,CASRGDNNEQFF,NA,TRBV10-1,NA,TRBJ2-1
TGTGCCAGCAGTGAAACTTCCCCACCCCTCCACTTT,CASSETSPPLHF,NA,TRBV6-1,NA,TRBJ1-6
TGCGCCAGCAGCTTGGGTGGGACTAGCTCTCAAGAGACCCAGTACTTC,CASSLGGTSSQETQYF,TRBD2,TRBV5-1,NA,TRBJ2-5
TGTGCCAGCAGCAAAGTAAGATATCACGGGACTTGCAATGAGCAGTTCTTC,CASSKVRYHGTCNEQFF,NA,TRBV21-1,NA,TRBJ2-1
TGTGCCAGCAGCGAAGTAGGACAGGGAAGTGAGCAGTTCTTC,CASSEVGQGSEQFF,TRBD1,TRBV9,NA,TRBJ2-1
TGTGCCTGGAGGAGGGAAGCAGACCAGCCCCAGCATTTT,CAWRREADQPQHF,NA,TRBV30,NA,TRBJ1-5
TGTGCCAGCAGCGTAGCTACCAATCAGCCCCAGCATTTT,CASSVATNQPQHF,NA,TRBV9,NA,TRBJ1-5
TGCGCCAGCAGCACCTCCGCGGGGGATGGCGAAAAACTGTTTTTT,CASSTSAGDGEKLFF,NA,TRBV5-1,NA,TRBJ1-4
TGTGCCAGCAGCCAGAATCTGGGACAGATAAACTACGAGCAGTACTTC,CASSQNLGQINYEQYF,TRBD1,TRBV5-8,NA,TRBJ2-7
TGTGCCAGCTCACTGGGGGCAGGGGAAGCGACCCAGTACTTC,CASSLGAGEATQYF,NA,TRBV18,NA,TRBJ2-5
TGTGCCAGCAGGGATTTCGGGTGGAGCTCCTATAATTCACCCCTCCACTTT,CASRDFGWSSYNSPLHF,NA,TRBV27,NA,TRBJ1-6
TGTGCCAGCAGCTCTAAACAGGGTATGAACACTGAAGCTTTCTTT,CASSSKQGMNTEAFF,NA,TRBV5-4,NA,TRBJ1-1
TGTGCCAGCAGCCACCATTTAGCGGGGGGGCAGGGAGATACGCAGTATTTT,CASSHHLAGGQGDTQYF,TRBD2,TRBV4-2,NA,TRBJ2-3
TGTGCCAGCAAAATGACAGGGGGAGGGGAGACCCAGTACTTC,CASKMTGGGETQYF,TRBD1,TRBV2,NA,TRBJ2-5
TGTGCCAGCAGCTCCCGACAGGGAGACTATGGCTACACCTTC,CASSSRQGDYGYTF,TRBD1,TRBV7-2,few,TRBJ1-2
TGCGCCAGCAGCTTGAGGGGTTATGAAAAACTGTTTTTT,CASSLRGYEKLFF,NA,TRBV5-1,NA,TRBJ1-4
TGTGCCAGCTCACGGCTTGGGGCCCCTCAGGGTAACAATGAGCAGTTCTTC,CASSRLGAPQGNNEQFF,NA,TRBV18,NA,TRBJ2-1
TGTGCCAGCAGCCGTGACCCCCGACAGGGGGAATACTTC,CASSRDPRQGEYF,TRBD1,TRBV11-1,NA,TRBJ2-7